This T cell receptor beta chain was sequenced during a study of chemoradiotherapy in HPV16-positive cancers. As for the study in general: Candidate HPV-specific clones and shared TCR motifs came from a couple of HPV16-positive patients.

Overall study results and limits: Candidate HPV-specific clones and E7-related TCR motifs grew in tumor during treatment.

Profiled with immunoSEQ multiplex PCR; TCRdb holds only in-frame clones, not every one. Of about 68,000 clones detected, about nine tenths appear once; the ten largest clones hold 4.2%. This CDR3 is 15 amino acids long. CDR1 MNHEY and CDR2 SMNVEV come from the germline V gene (reference sequence). J was trimmed by 2 bases and V by 6 bases; bases with no gene match: 8. On this clone itself: Its target is not known.

The TCR sequence derives from a human donor with HPV-associated anogenital cancer. The specimen comprised blood, sampled from a patient who underwent chemoradiotherapy. The V call is TRBV27, the J call TRBJ2-3; 7 nucleotides agree with TRBD1. As DNA, the CDR3 is TGTGCCAGCAGCCGACCGGGACAGTACACAGATACGCAGTATTTT. It translates to CASSRPGQYTDTQYF.